These 20 T cell receptor beta chains share one sample of origin, sequenced in a study of blood T cells in healthy people across ages. It was with a sample-barcoded 5' primer and a J-beta primer mix that a second PCR of about 6 to 12 cycles was run. TCRdb used MiXCR to reprocess the 5' RACE reads, holding one entry per CDR3 protein. The table lists over 950,000 distinct CDR3 sequences, 51% of them singletons. The sequenced sample consisted of blood. These receptors came from a woman in her sixties in good health.

The chain uses TRBV20-1 and TRBJ2-7; no clear D gene. The length of the CDR3 is 11 residues. V lost 5 bases to trimming and J lost 6 bases, with 11 bases between them. CDR1 and CDR2 (germline): DFQATT, SNEGSKA (reference sequence). The CDR3 reads CSAGRPTEQYF. DNA for the CDR3: TGCAGTGCTGGCCGACCTACCGAGCAGTACTTC.

The V gene is TRBV28, the J gene TRBJ2-2; 7 nucleotides line up with TRBD1. Looked up from germline, CDR1 is MDHEN and CDR2 is SYDVKM. CDR3 length equals 15 residues. V shed 10 bases and J 0 bases; nucleotides not matched to a gene: 8. CDR3 DNA: TGTGCCATCAGACAGGGTTGGGCGAACACCGGGGAGCTGTTTTTT. It translates to CAIRQGWANTGELFF.

CDR3 region: CASSLARPYNEQFF. CDR3 sequence (DNA): TGTGCCAGCAGCTTAGCCCGTCCCTACAATGAGCAGTTCTTC. The V gene is TRBV7-2, the J gene TRBJ2-1; D remains ambiguous. The V and J ends lost 0 bases and 2 bases respectively, with 5 bases between them. This CDR3 has 14 amino acids. Germline V gene lookup returns CDR1 SGHTA and CDR2 FQGNSA.

The genes are TRBV12-3 or TRBV12-4 and TRBJ2-3, with 8 bases fitting TRBD2. CDR3 size: 14 residues. V shed 6 bases, J shed 3 bases, and the junction held 5 bases outside the gene matches. The CDR3, as DNA: TGTGCCAGCAGCCCACTAGCGGCGACAGATACGCAGTATTTT. As protein: CASSPLAATDTQYF.

The chain recombines TRBV20-1 with TRBJ2-3; TRBD2 agrees at 8 bases. The CDR3 consists of 15 residues. Germline-derived CDR1 and CDR2 are DFQATT and SNEGSKA (reference sequence). J was trimmed by 4 bases and V by 5 bases; bases with no gene match: 11. CDR3 loop: CSARRKAGASDTQYF. For the CDR3, the DNA is TGCAGTGCTCGACGTAAAGCGGGAGCATCAGATACGCAGTATTTT.

Here the CDR3 reads CASSFGGGAGANVLTF. CDR3 nucleotide sequence: TGTGCCAGCAGTTTTGGGGGAGGGGCGGGGGCCAACGTCCTGACTTTC. The chain is built from TRBV12-3 or TRBV12-4 and TRBJ2-6; 7 bases are a match to TRBD2. V was pared by 3 bases and J by 4 bases, with 6 bases of the junction left unmatched. This CDR3 has 16 residues.

The genes are TRBV6-5 and TRBJ2-1, with D perhaps TRBD1 (5 bases). CDR1 and CDR2 from the germline V gene are MNHEY and SVGAGI. V shed 7 bases and J shed 0 bases, with 13 bases lying between them. CDR3 length: 15 amino acids. CDR3 in amino acids: CASKPGTGSYNEQFF. CDR3 coding DNA: TGTGCCAGCAAACCAGGAACAGGCTCCTACAATGAGCAGTTCTTC.

The chain uses TRBV2 and TRBJ2-1; D ambiguous. The CDR3 loop spans 14 amino acids. Germline-derived CDR1 and CDR2 are SNHLY and FYNNEI. The V end lost 0 bases, the J end lost 1 base, and 4 bases lay between the germline ends. This CDR3 reads CASSEASSYNEQFF. The CDR3 DNA sequence: TGTGCCAGCAGTGAAGCCAGTTCCTACAATGAGCAGTTCTTC.

This clonotype was counted a few times. The gene calls are TRBV12-3 or TRBV12-4 and TRBJ1-1, with D perhaps matching TRBD1 (6 bases). The CDR3 runs to 14 residues. V was cut by 4 bases and J by 2 bases, with 11 bases left in between. CDR3 loop: CASSSDSENTEAFF. In DNA, the CDR3 is TGTGCCAGCAGTTCGGACAGCGAAAACACTGAAGCTTTCTTT.

This clonotype came up a few times. V gene TRBV7-2 combines with J gene TRBJ2-4; TRBD1 agrees at 9 bases. Gene TRBJ2-5 matches the end of the DNA better, so the J call may be wrong. This CDR3 is 17 amino acids long. Germline CDR1 SGHTA, CDR2 FQGNSA. The CDR3 is CASSLTAGTGSQETQYF. The CDR3 coding sequence is TGTGCCAGCAGCTTAACGGCCGGGACAGGGAGTCAAGAGACCCAGTACTTC.

This rearrangement joins TRBV27 to TRBJ2-2, with D perhaps given as TRBD1 or TRBD2 (6 bases each). Germline CDR1 and CDR2: MNHEY and SMNVEV (reference sequence). CDR3 size: 16 residues. The V and J ends lost 0 bases and 6 bases respectively, with 14 bases between them. In DNA form, the CDR3 reads TGTGCCAGCAGTTTATCGTGGGGGGCGGCGGCCGGGGAGCTGTTTTTT. Protein product: CASSLSWGAAAGELFF.

The chain joins TRBV21-1 to TRBJ1-1. TRBV21-1 constitutes a pseudogene. This CDR3 has 14 residues. In DNA, the CDR3 is TGTGCCAGCAGCGACCGACTGTGGAACACTGAAGCTTTCTTT. This codes for CASSDRLWNTEAFF.

Here the CDR3 reads CASSGSRREQFF. DNA for the CDR3: TGTGCCAGCTCGGGGTCACGGCGAGAGCAGTTCTTC. The rearrangement uses TRBV18 and TRBJ2-1; D call uncertain. Trimming left V 6 bases short and J 10 bases short, with 13 bases between. The CDR3 length is 12 residues. Germline V gene sequence: CDR1 KGHSH, CDR2 LQKENI.

The chain is built from TRBV29-1 and TRBJ1-2, with D possibly TRBD1 on 6 matching bases. The V end was cut by 7 bases, the J end by 4 bases, with 10 bases between. This CDR3 region has 11 residues. Germline CDR1 SQVTM, CDR2 ANQGSEA. CDR3 DNA: TGCAGCGGAGGGGGGTTCTATGGCTACACCTTC. Its protein product is CSGGGFYGYTF. Variable domain in full (rest from reference TRBV29-1 and TRBJ1-2): SAVISQKPSRDICQRGTSLTIQCQVDSQVTMMFWYRQQPGQSLTLIATANQGSEATYESGFVIDKFPISRPNLTFSTLTVSNMSPEDSSIYLCSGGGFYGYTFGSGTRLTVV.

This chain links TRBV10-3 with TRBJ2-5; 8 bases line up with TRBD2. From germline, CDR1 is ENHRY and CDR2 SYGVKD. CDR3 size: 12 residues. The V and J ends lost 8 bases and 4 bases, in that order; junction bases with no gene match: 3. The CDR3 is CAIREGGETQYF. The CDR3 region has the DNA TGTGCCATCCGGGAGGGCGGAGAGACCCAGTACTTC.

Of note for this clonotype: Mismatch with germline at one junction end may stem from a read error. The chain couples TRBV20-1 to TRBJ2-5; D gene uncertain. Germline CDR1 reads DFQATT; CDR2 reads SNEGSKA (reference sequence). The CDR3 spans 15 residues. CDR3 residues: CSARERKSYQEAQYF. The CDR3 coding sequence is TGCAGTGCTAGAGAAAGAAAATCGTACCAAGAGGCCCAGTACTTC.

This clonotype was seen once. The CDR3, as DNA: TGTGCCAGCAGCCAAGGGTGGGGGGAAACCTACAATGAGCAGTTCTTC. The encoded protein is CASSQGWGETYNEQFF. V and J are TRBV14 and TRBJ2-1; D might be TRBD2 (6 bases). Trimming stripped 1 base from V and 2 bases from J, with 12 bases between. Looked up from germline, CDR1 is SGHDN and CDR2 is FVKESK. The CDR3 extends over 16 amino acids.

CDR3 loop: CASSEAMPRKGLAGAGDTQYF. CDR3 sequence (DNA): TGTGCCAGCAGTGAAGCCATGCCGCGGAAGGGACTAGCGGGAGCGGGAGATACGCAGTATTTT. The chain employs TRBV2 and TRBJ2-3, with 14 bases aligning to TRBD2. After removal of 0 bases from V and 5 bases from J, the junction contained 16 bases not matched to a gene. This CDR3 has 21 amino acids. Germline V gene lookup returns CDR1 SNHLY and CDR2 FYNNEI.

The rearrangement uses TRBV3-1 and TRBJ2-1; 9 nucleotides agree with TRBD2. In germline, CDR1 is LGHDT, CDR2 YNNKEL (reference sequence). CDR3 length: 17 amino acids. V was clipped by 2 bases and J by 5 bases; unmatched bases: 10. The CDR3 nucleotides read TGTGCCAGCAGCCAAACCCTATCTAGCGGGAATAACAATGAGCAGTTCTTC. Its translation: CASSQTLSSGNNNEQFF.

The CDR3 loop reads CASRTGDFAYNSPLHF. DNA for the CDR3: TGTGCCAGCAGGACCGGGGACTTCGCCTATAATTCACCCCTCCACTTT. The chain uses TRBV27 and TRBJ1-6; the D gene is possibly TRBD1 (5 bases). This CDR3 is built from 16 residues. In germline, CDR1 is MNHEY, CDR2 SMNVEV (reference sequence). V was pared by 6 bases and J by 2 bases, with 14 bases between.